The 32 T cell receptor beta chains listed next were all sequenced from one sample in a study of cytomegalovirus exposure and HLA in healthy donors. This PCR relied on a set of 60 Vbeta primers and 13 Jbeta primers. TCRdb's table, derived via immunoSEQ multiplex PCR, lists solely in-frame clones and lacks some. The sample records around 170,000 clones, around 72% being singletons. Sequencing was performed on PBMCs. These receptors came from a woman aged 45-59 years in good health and CMV-seropositive.

This clone was seen only a few times. V usage is TRBV9 and J usage is TRBJ1-2; D remains ambiguous. V gave up 0 bases and J gave up 1 base, with 10 bases separating them. Germline V CDR1 and CDR2: SGDLS, YYNGEE. The CDR3 loop spans 15 amino acids. CDR3 protein: CASSVVGGNNYGYTF. In nucleotides, the CDR3 is TGTGCCAGCAGCGTAGTTGGAGGGAATAACTATGGCTACACCTTC.

The chain combines TRBV30 with TRBJ2-7; D might be TRBD2 (5 bases). Trimming stripped 3 bases from V and 7 bases from J, with 22 bases between. The CDR3 consists of 15 residues. CDR1 and CDR2 from the germline V gene are GTSNPN and SVGIG (reference sequence). The CDR3 reads CAWSERTSSFREQYF. In nucleotides, the CDR3 is TGTGCCTGGAGCGAACGTACTAGTTCCTTTAGAGAGCAGTACTTC.

This rearrangement joins TRBV2 to TRBJ2-7; 8 bases agree with TRBD2. Germline CDR1 SNHLY, CDR2 FYNNEI. The J segment lost 4 bases and the V segment lost 4 bases, leaving 9 bases of the junction unmatched. This CDR3 is 15 amino acids long. The CDR3 spells CASSVQRAGGYEQYF. The CDR3 nucleotides read TGTGCCAGCAGTGTGCAACGGGCGGGAGGTTACGAGCAGTACTTC.

This chain uses TRBV11-3 with TRBJ2-1, with 12 bases identical to TRBD2. V dropped 5 bases and J dropped 6; count of bases not matched to a gene: 11. CDR1 is SGHNT and CDR2 is YENEEA in the germline V gene. The CDR3 totals 17 residues. CDR3 residues: CASSPQHLAGGGNEQFF. The CDR3 DNA reads as TGTGCCAGCAGCCCGCAGCACCTAGCGGGAGGGGGCAATGAGCAGTTCTTC.

This clone was seen only once. The V and J genes are TRBV15 and TRBJ1-1; TRBD1 is a possible D gene (5 bases). V was shortened by 2 bases and J by 1 base, with 14 bases between the two germline ends. Germline lookup yields CDR1 LNHNV and CDR2 YYDKDF (reference sequence). The length of the CDR3 is 16 residues. This CDR3 reads CATSRMGQGTNTEAFF. For the CDR3, the DNA is TGTGCCACCAGCAGAATGGGGCAGGGCACGAACACTGAAGCTTTCTTT.

The rearrangement joins TRBV7-3 to TRBJ2-1; perhaps TRBD1 as D (6 bases). Trimming took off 5 bases at V and 10 bases at J, with 15 bases between the two ends. The CDR3 covers 13 residues. The germline V gene encodes CDR1 SGHTA and CDR2 FQGTGA. The CDR3 DNA reads as TGTGCCAGCAGCATCACAGGGCAGAGGGAGCAGTTCTTC. Residues: CASSITGQREQFF.

The V call is TRBV4-3, the J call TRBJ2-5; 13 bases map to TRBD2. CDR1 and CDR2 (germline): LGHNA, YSLEER. This CDR3 is 15 amino acids long. J gave up 6 bases and V 2 bases, and 3 bases lay outside the gene matches. For the CDR3, the DNA is TGCGCCAGCAGCCAAAGACTAGCGGGAGGAAAGACCCAGTACTTC. Translating it yields CASSQRLAGGKTQYF.

V is TRBV28 and J is TRBJ1-2; TRBD1 might be the D (6 bases). This CDR3 is 13 amino acids long. Trimming shortened V by 7 bases and J by 8 bases, and 17 bases separated the two germline ends. CDR1 and CDR2 from the germline V gene are MDHEN and SYDVKM. CDR3 nucleotide sequence: TGTGCCAGCACACAGGGTAGGGGTTACGGCTACACCTTC. It is translated as CASTQGRGYGYTF.

The chain is built from TRBV19 and TRBJ1-2; no definite D call. The CDR3 sequence is 14 residues long. From germline, CDR1 is LNHDA and CDR2 SQIVND (reference sequence). The V end was cut by 3 bases, the J end by 4 bases, with 12 bases between. The CDR3: CASSINGATYGYTF. The DNA for the CDR3 is TGTGCCAGTAGTATTAACGGAGCTACCTATGGCTACACCTTC. The entire variable domain, with the rest obtained from reference TRBV19 and TRBJ1-2, is as follows: DGGITQSPKYLFRKEGQNVTLSCEQNLNHDAMYWYRQDPGQGLRLIYYSQIVNDFQKGDIAEGYSVSREKKESFPLTVTSAQKNPTAFYLCASSINGATYGYTFGSGTRLTVV.

Only a few counts were recorded for this clone. The CDR3 sequence: CASSLSAWTSGRRQKQYF. CDR3 in DNA: TGCGCCAGCAGCCTCTCGGCTTGGACTAGCGGGAGGAGGCAAAAGCAGTACTTC. The rearrangement joins TRBV4-1 to TRBJ2-7; 14 nucleotides agree with TRBD2. With V trimmed by 4 bases and J by 8 bases, 16 bases remained unmatched. CDR3 length equals 18 residues. From germline, CDR1 is MGHRA and CDR2 YSYEKL.

V gene TRBV11-2 combines with J gene TRBJ2-7, with TRBD2 matching over 8 bases. Germline V lookup: CDR1 SGHAT, CDR2 FQNNGV. Germline trimming cut 4 bases from V and 1 base from J; bases unmatched to any gene: 15. This CDR3 region has 18 residues. The CDR3 sequence: CASSSLGGQTGGSYEQYF. The CDR3 bases are TGTGCCAGCAGCTCCCTAGGGGGGCAAACGGGAGGGTCCTACGAGCAGTACTTC.

The table lists this clone with a count of one. CDR3 in DNA: TGTGCCAGCAGCGCAGGGAGGGGGAACAATGAGCAGTTCTTC. Encoded protein: CASSAGRGNNEQFF. The rearrangement joins TRBV21-1 to TRBJ2-1; the DNA was not compared with TRBD2, the D call given in the table. TRBV21-1 is given as a pseudogene. This CDR3 has 14 amino acids.

This clone showed up just a few times. The gene calls are TRBV10-1 and TRBJ2-1, with 7 bases fitting TRBD2. V lost 7 bases to trimming and J lost 7 bases; unmatched junction nucleotides: 10. Per germline, CDR1 WNHNN and CDR2 SYGVQD (reference sequence). This CDR3 region has 14 residues. For the CDR3, the DNA is TGCGCCAGCACCCCGGGACTACCGGTGAATGAGCAGTTCTTC. Its protein is CASTPGLPVNEQFF.

J is TRBJ2-3 and V is TRBV19, with a weak D call TRBD2 (5 bases). Trimming cost V 3 bases and J 3 bases, with 7 bases left between them. The CDR3 is 13 amino acids. Germline CDR1 LNHDA, CDR2 SQIVND (reference sequence). The chain's CDR3 is CASSMSGTDTQYF. DNA of the CDR3: TGTGCCAGTAGTATGAGCGGTACAGATACGCAGTATTTT.

The chain has TRBV28 and TRBJ1-2; D may be TRBD1 (5 bases). The CDR3 runs to 16 residues. CDR1 is MDHEN and CDR2 is SYDVKM in the germline V gene. Trimming stripped 5 bases from V and 7 bases from J, with 23 bases between. The CDR3 bases are TGTGCCAGCAGTCCCCCAAAAGGGGCATCCATACGTGGCTACACCTTC. The encoded protein is CASSPPKGASIRGYTF.

V is TRBV9 and J is TRBJ2-3; 9 bases are a match to TRBD2. The CDR3 covers 16 residues. Losses at the gene ends were 0 bases for V and 1 base for J; bases not matched to a gene: 3. CDR1 SGDLS and CDR2 YYNGEE come from the germline V gene. CDR3 DNA sequence: TGTGCCAGCAGCGTAGGCGGGAGGGCCGGCACAGATACGCAGTATTTT. Its protein product is CASSVGGRAGTDTQYF.

This clone was counted between two and nine times. V and J are TRBV4-1 and TRBJ2-3; 11 nucleotides line up with TRBD1. J was trimmed by 2 bases and V by 4 bases; bases with no gene match: 5. The CDR3 totals 16 residues. Germline values: CDR1 MGHRA, CDR2 YSYEKL. CDR3 DNA: TGCGCCAGCAGCCCCGGACAGGGGGCCACCACAGATACGCAGTATTTT. This gives the protein CASSPGQGATTDTQYF.

The chain has TRBV14 and TRBJ1-1; maybe TRBD1 (5 bases). The CDR3 loop spans 15 amino acids. Trimming left V 1 base short and J 3 bases short, with 12 bases between. Germline CDR1 is SGHDN and CDR2 is FVKESK. The CDR3 region is CASSQGGWGDTEAFF. The CDR3 bases are TGTGCCAGCAGCCAAGGGGGATGGGGCGACACTGAAGCTTTCTTT.

The V and J genes are TRBV30 and TRBJ1-3; 9 nucleotides match TRBD1. This CDR3 comprises 13 residues. J lost 6 bases, V lost 0 bases, and 0 bases had no gene match. CDR1 GTSNPN and CDR2 SVGIG come from the germline V gene (reference sequence). The CDR3 nucleotides are TGTGCCTGGAGTGTACAGGGGGCAAACACCATATATTTT. This translates into CAWSVQGANTIYF.

The chain links TRBV7-2 to TRBJ2-7; unclear D gene. Per germline, CDR1 SGHTA and CDR2 FQGNSA. V lost 5 bases and J lost 7, with 12 bases in between. This CDR3 has 12 amino acids. The CDR3 is CASSRRGWEQYF. The CDR3 DNA reads TGTGCCAGCAGCCGGCGAGGATGGGAGCAGTACTTC.

The V and J genes are TRBV19 and TRBJ2-4; D possibly corresponds to TRBD2 (6 bases). Germline V gene sequence: CDR1 LNHDA, CDR2 SQIVND (reference sequence). The CDR3 contains 16 residues. V was trimmed by 5 bases and J by 1 base, leaving 15 bases between them. The CDR3 coding sequence is TGTGCCAGTAGTTATACAGATCGGGGGGCCAAAAACATTCAGTACTTC. Its translation: CASSYTDRGAKNIQYF.

V gene TRBV9 combines with J gene TRBJ1-4; 7 nucleotides agree with TRBD1. Germline V CDR1 and CDR2: SGDLS, YYNGEE. The CDR3 is made up of 14 amino acids. Trimming at V came to 4 bases and at J to 5 bases, leaving 5 bases not matched to a gene. CDR3 DNA: TGTGCCAGCAGCCTAGGACAGGAAAATGAAAAACTGTTTTTT. Translating it yields CASSLGQENEKLFF.

The chain couples TRBV27 to TRBJ2-7; 7 bases fit TRBD1. Germline CDR1 reads MNHEY; CDR2 reads SMNVEV (reference sequence). The CDR3 contains 15 residues. The junction had 9 bases not matched to a gene; V was cut back by 4 bases and J by 3 bases. As DNA, the CDR3 is TGTGCCAGCAGTTGGACGGGGACAGCTCTCTACGAGCAGTACTTC. Encoded protein: CASSWTGTALYEQYF.

The chain joins TRBV7-3 to TRBJ2-5; D call uncertain. Trimming stripped 0 bases from V and 4 bases from J, with 6 bases between. This CDR3 contains 13 residues. In germline, CDR1 is SGHTA, CDR2 FQGTGA. The CDR3 sequence: CASSLTPGETQYF. CDR3 sequence (DNA): TGTGCCAGCAGCTTAACCCCCGGAGAGACCCAGTACTTC. Variable domain in full (rest from reference TRBV7-3 and TRBJ2-5): GAGVSQTPSNKVTEKGKYVELRCDPISGHTALYWYRQSLGQGPEFLIYFQGTGAADDSGLPNDRFFAVRPEGSVSTLKIQRTERGDSAVYLCASSLTPGETQYFGPGTRLLVL.

The rearrangement links TRBV27 to TRBJ2-2; 7 bases are a match to TRBD1. The CDR3 runs to 14 residues. Per germline, CDR1 MNHEY and CDR2 SMNVEV (reference sequence). Losses at the gene ends were 6 bases for V and 2 bases for J; bases not matched to a gene: 3. The CDR3 sequence is CASRWDRNTGELFF. CDR3 sequence (DNA): TGTGCCAGCAGGTGGGACAGAAACACCGGGGAGCTGTTTTTT.

V gene TRBV5-1 combines with J gene TRBJ2-2; 8 bases match TRBD2. V lost 5 bases, J lost 7 bases, and 7 bases stayed unmatched. Germline V lookup: CDR1 SGHRS, CDR2 YFSETQ. This CDR3 is built from 14 residues. For the CDR3, the DNA is TGCGCCAGCAGGTCGCGGGGGGTGAGCGGGGAGCTGTTTTTT. It specifies CASRSRGVSGELFF.

The chain links TRBV9 to TRBJ2-5, with D possibly matching TRBD2 (6 bases). This CDR3 comprises 13 residues. V lost 1 base and J lost 3, with 7 bases in between. CDR1 SGDLS and CDR2 YYNGEE come from the germline V gene. CDR3 DNA sequence: TGTGCCAGCAGCGTATGGGGGGAAGAGACCCAGTACTTC. Translated, it gives CASSVWGEETQYF.

This clone has more than one count but fewer than ten. The chain carries TRBV19 and TRBJ1-2; 10 nucleotides align to TRBD1. Germline V gene data show CDR1 as LNHDA and CDR2 as SQIVND (reference sequence). V was clipped by 3 bases and J by 7 bases; unmatched bases: 5. This CDR3 has 14 amino acids. CDR3 in amino acids: CASSITGQGGGYTF. As DNA, the CDR3 is TGTGCCAGTAGTATCACAGGACAGGGGGGTGGCTACACCTTC.

A note on this clone: Mismatch with germline at one junction end may stem from a read error. This sequence joins TRBV2 and TRBJ2-6, with TRBD1 as a possible D gene (5 bases). Per the germline V gene, CDR1 is SNHLY and CDR2 is FYNNEI. This CDR3 spans 13 amino acids. In nucleotides, the CDR3 is TGTGCCACAGACAACTCTGGGGCCAACGGCCTGACTTTC. Translated, it gives CATDNSGANGLTF. Looking up the rest from reference TRBV2 and TRBJ2-6 gives the full variable domain: EPEVTQTPSHQVTQMGQEVILRCVPISNHLYFYWYRQILGQKVEFLVSFYNNEISEKSEIFDDQFSVERPDGSNFTLKIRSTKLEDSAMYFCATDNSGANGLTFGAGSRLTVL.

The V and J genes are TRBV5-4 and TRBJ1-3, with a weak D call TRBD1 (6 bases). The germline V gene has CDR1 SGHNT and CDR2 YYREEE (reference sequence). The CDR3 loop spans 16 amino acids. V was pared by 5 bases and J by 0 bases, with 15 bases between. The CDR3, as DNA: TGTGCCAGCAGAGTGACAGGCGACTACTCTGGAAACACCATATATTTT. Translated: CASRVTGDYSGNTIYF.

This chain connects TRBV4-3 to TRBJ1-2, with a possible D match to TRBD1 (5 bases). The CDR3 is made up of 16 amino acids. The germline V and J ends were trimmed by 1 base and 1 base, with 13 bases remaining between them. Germline V gene lookup returns CDR1 LGHNA and CDR2 YSLEER. CDR3 in amino acids: CASSQGIAGNNYGYTF. CDR3 in DNA: TGCGCCAGCAGCCAAGGTATTGCAGGGAATAACTATGGCTACACCTTC.

The DNA for the CDR3 is TGCGCCAGCAGCTTGGGGCGGGGATTATCGAACACTGAAGCTTTCTTT. Translation gives CASSLGRGLSNTEAFF. The V gene is TRBV5-1, the J gene TRBJ1-1; D not resolved. CDR3 length: 16 residues. The germline V and J ends were trimmed by 0 bases and 1 base, with 13 bases remaining between them. Germline lookup yields CDR1 SGHRS and CDR2 YFSETQ.